This paragraph covers one TCR beta chain sequence. Its antigen is unidentified. This CDR3 has 16 residues. The germline V gene has CDR1 MDHEN and CDR2 SYDVKM. The V and J ends lost 1 base and 5 bases respectively, with 17 bases between them. The data were obtained in a study of T cells in tuberculosis. Whole-study context: In South Africa, adults with active tuberculosis were compared with IGRA-negative and latently infected IGRA-positive adolescents. Study-wide points: Active tuberculosis cases were adults; controls were adolescents. Active tuberculosis alpha repertoires lay closer to GMM-specific TCRs than controls'.

Time point denoted: new active TB diagnosis, blood taken before or within 7 days of starting treatment. Each patient had positive sputum smear microscopy and/or positive culture. Some clones are missing from TCRdb's copy, which holds only in-frame ones; the method was immunoSEQ multiplex PCR. The sample includes around 33,000 clones, about 90% of them seen just once. The clonotype originates from an adult with tuberculosis. Specimen: PBMCs, collected at tuberculosis diagnosis. The chain is built from TRBV28 and TRBJ1-1, with D unclear. The CDR3: CASSLFNPQWSTEAFF. The DNA for the CDR3 is TGTGCCAGCAGTTTATTTAACCCCCAGTGGTCGACTGAAGCTTTCTTT.